These 29 T cell receptor beta chains came from one sample sequenced in a study of blood T cell repertoires in COVID-19. Using immunoSEQ multiplex PCR, the repertoire was profiled, and TCRdb retains in-frame clones only, with some absent. The sample consists of 200,000 or so clones, 88% of them appearing once. Sequenced material: PBMCs or T cells enriched from blood (not recorded which). The receptor set was obtained from a woman in her twenties or thirties who had recovered from COVID-19.

This chain links TRBV5-5 with TRBJ2-7; TRBD1 aligns across 12 bases. The CDR3 loop spans 17 amino acids. CDR1 is SGHKS, CDR2 YYEKEE, per germline (reference sequence). V lost 0 bases, J lost 7 bases, and 11 bases stayed unmatched. Here the CDR3 reads CASSLVLGTGGPGEQYF. DNA of the CDR3: TGTGCCAGCAGCTTGGTATTAGGGACAGGGGGCCCGGGTGAGCAGTACTTC.

The chain links TRBV5-1 to TRBJ1-4; the D is unclear. Germline V lookup: CDR1 SGHRS, CDR2 YFSETQ. This CDR3 is built from 12 residues. V lost 5 bases to trimming and J lost 4 bases, with 6 bases between them. The CDR3 DNA sequence: TGCGCCAGCAGTCACATTAATGAAAAACTGTTTTTT. Translating gives CASSHINEKLFF.

The chain employs TRBV7-2 and TRBJ1-5, with 7 bases identical to TRBD1. The CDR3 runs 15 residues. Losses at the gene ends were 5 bases for V and 5 bases for J; bases not matched to a gene: 9. Germline lookup yields CDR1 SGHTA and CDR2 FQGNSA. For the CDR3, the DNA is TGTGCCAGCAGCACCAGACAGGGAGCGGATCAGCCCCAGCATTTT. Translated: CASSTRQGADQPQHF.

This chain joins TRBV19 and TRBJ2-5, with D hard to call. With 9 bases removed from V and 3 bases from J, the gap between germline ends came to 14 bases. The CDR3 spans 13 residues. Germline-derived CDR1 and CDR2 are LNHDA and SQIVND (reference sequence). The CDR3 sequence: CASVAALKETQYF. The CDR3 DNA reads TGTGCCAGCGTAGCCGCCTTAAAAGAGACCCAGTACTTC.

J is TRBJ2-7 and V is TRBV7-9; TRBD1 aligns across 7 bases. Unmatched junction bases numbered 2, after V lost 3 bases and J lost 0 bases. CDR1 and CDR2 (germline): SEHNR, FQNEAQ (reference sequence). The CDR3 runs 14 residues. CDR3 nucleotide sequence: TGTGCCAGCAGCTTCGGACAGGACTCCTACGAGCAGTACTTC. Its protein product is CASSFGQDSYEQYF.

The chain couples TRBV7-2 to TRBJ1-6, with TRBD1 as a possible D gene (5 bases). The CDR3 runs to 18 residues. Germline V lookup: CDR1 SGHTA, CDR2 FQGNSA. V lost 7 bases and J 0 bases, leaving 19 bases between the germline ends. The DNA of the CDR3 is TGTGCCAGCACCGCGGTCAGGGCCGTCAGCTCCTATAATTCACCCCTCCACTTT. This translates into CASTAVRAVSSYNSPLHF. The complete variable domain, with remaining parts taken from reference TRBV7-2 and TRBJ1-6, reads GAGVSQSPSNKVTEKGKDVELRCDPISGHTALYWYRQSLGQGLEFLIYFQGNSAPDKSGLPSDRFSAERTGGSVSTLTIQRTQQEDSAVYLCASTAVRAVSSYNSPLHFGNGTRLTVT.

V and J are TRBV7-9 and TRBJ1-2, with 7 bases identical to TRBD1. CDR3 size: 13 residues. Unmatched junction bases numbered 7, after V lost 4 bases and J lost 8 bases. Germline lookup yields CDR1 SEHNR and CDR2 FQNEAQ (reference sequence). The CDR3 DNA reads as TGTGCCAGCAGCTCGACAGGGAGCGACGGCTACACCTTC. Its protein product is CASSSTGSDGYTF.

The V and J genes are TRBV6-1 and TRBJ1-1, with 7 bases aligning to TRBD1. The V gene end was trimmed by 3 bases and the J gene end by 5 bases; junction bases not matched to a gene: 6. CDR3 length: 14 residues. The germline V gene encodes CDR1 MNHNS and CDR2 SASEGT. CDR3 amino acids: CASSETGKGTEAFF. DNA for the CDR3: TGTGCCAGCAGTGAGACAGGGAAGGGTACTGAAGCTTTCTTT.

The rearrangement uses TRBV13 and TRBJ2-7, with D tentatively TRBD2 (6 bases). Deletions cut 3 bases from V and 4 bases from J, with 16 bases between. CDR3 length: 15 amino acids. The germline V gene encodes CDR1 PRHDT and CDR2 FYEKMQ (reference sequence). The CDR3 spells CASSLGRLGLYEQYF. DNA for the CDR3: TGTGCCAGCAGCTTGGGTCGACTAGGACTTTACGAGCAGTACTTC.

The chain has TRBV7-2 and TRBJ2-5, with D tentatively TRBD2 (5 bases). The germline V and J ends were trimmed by 2 bases and 5 bases, with 12 bases remaining between them. This CDR3 has 14 amino acids. CDR1 is SGHTA and CDR2 is FQGNSA in the germline V gene. CDR3 sequence: CASSLQASRETQYF. The DNA of the CDR3 is TGTGCCAGCAGCTTACAGGCTAGCAGGGAGACCCAGTACTTC. Complete variable domain (other parts from reference TRBV7-2 and TRBJ2-5): GAGVSQSPSNKVTEKGKDVELRCDPISGHTALYWYRQSLGQGLEFLIYFQGNSAPDKSGLPSDRFSAERTGGSVSTLTIQRTQQEDSAVYLCASSLQASRETQYFGPGTRLLVL.

The chain is built from TRBV6-5 and TRBJ1-1; TRBD1 aligns across 7 bases. Per the germline V gene, CDR1 is MNHEY and CDR2 is SVGAGI. Unmatched junction bases numbered 9, after V lost 4 bases and J lost 4 bases. This CDR3 contains 15 residues. The CDR3 sequence is CASSSVTGAGTEAFF. The CDR3, as DNA: TGTGCCAGCAGTTCTGTAACAGGGGCGGGCACTGAAGCTTTCTTT.

The CDR3 protein is CSARHSNYGYTF. The DNA for the CDR3 is TGCAGCGCTCGACACTCTAACTATGGCTACACCTTC. This chain joins TRBV29-1 and TRBJ1-2; unclear D gene. The CDR3 loop spans 12 amino acids. Germline V gene sequence: CDR1 SQVTM, CDR2 ANQGSEA. Trimming left V 7 bases short and J 0 bases short, with 9 bases between.

V is TRBV19 and J is TRBJ1-4, with no clear D. Germline lookup yields CDR1 LNHDA and CDR2 SQIVND (reference sequence). The CDR3 covers 15 residues. Trimming removed 4 bases at V and 0 bases at J, with 9 bases between. CDR3 sequence: CASSTQMSTNEKLFF. As DNA, the CDR3 is TGTGCCAGTAGTACCCAGATGTCAACTAATGAAAAACTGTTTTTT.

This clone is a singleton in its sample. The V and J genes are TRBV21-1 and TRBJ2-1; TRBD1, the table's D call, was not compared with the DNA. TRBV21-1 is designated a pseudogene. The CDR3 is made up of 16 amino acids. The CDR3 DNA follows: TGTGCCAGCAGCAAAATTTGGGACAGGGCCTACAATGAGCAGTTCTTC. Translation: CASSKIWDRAYNEQFF.

This clone has a handful of counts. This chain joins TRBV5-1 and TRBJ2-1; the D gene is possibly TRBD2 (7 bases). Germline CDR1 and CDR2: SGHRS and YFSETQ. V shed 2 bases and J shed 8 bases, with 20 bases lying between them. This CDR3 spans 16 amino acids. CDR3 residues: CASSLGIGGAFDEQFF. CDR3 DNA: TGCGCCAGCAGCTTAGGTATAGGGGGGGCATTCGATGAGCAGTTCTTC.

This clone has a single count. The gene calls are TRBV4-2 and TRBJ1-2; 8 nucleotides agree with TRBD1. The CDR3 consists of 16 residues. The germline CDR1 and CDR2 sequences are LGHNA and YNFKEQ. V shed 1 base, J shed 4 bases, and the junction held 8 bases outside the gene matches. The CDR3, as DNA: TGTGCCAGCAGCCAAGGGACAGGGACCACTTCCTATGGCTACACCTTC. This sequence encodes CASSQGTGTTSYGYTF.

A few counts support this clone. The rearrangement links TRBV5-4 to TRBJ2-1; 14 nucleotides align to TRBD2. V lost 4 bases, J lost 7 bases, and 10 bases stayed unmatched. Germline V gives CDR1 SGHNT, CDR2 YYREEE (reference sequence). This CDR3 comprises 17 residues. CDR3 DNA: TGTGCCAGCAGCCCCTGGAGACTAGCGGGGGGGCTTAATGAGCAGTTCTTC. Translated, it gives CASSPWRLAGGLNEQFF.

This CDR3 is CASSLGHDLYEQYF. CDR3 DNA sequence: TGTGCCAGCAGCTTGGGCCATGACCTCTACGAGCAGTACTTC. The chain carries TRBV13 and TRBJ2-7; D gene uncertain. This CDR3 has 14 amino acids. Germline-derived CDR1 and CDR2 are PRHDT and FYEKMQ (reference sequence). V shed 3 bases and J shed 3 bases, with 12 bases lying between them.

The chain employs TRBV7-2 and TRBJ2-7, with no clear D. Trimming removed 6 bases from V and 2 bases from J, with 17 bases in between. This CDR3 region has 15 residues. Germline CDR1 is SGHTA and CDR2 is FQGNSA. CDR3 protein: CASSLEAVPAYEQYF. The CDR3 DNA follows: TGTGCCAGCAGTCTAGAGGCAGTTCCGGCCTACGAGCAGTACTTC. The variable domain in full, with the rest retrieved from reference TRBV7-2 and TRBJ2-7, is GAGVSQSPSNKVTEKGKDVELRCDPISGHTALYWYRQSLGQGLEFLIYFQGNSAPDKSGLPSDRFSAERTGGSVSTLTIQRTQQEDSAVYLCASSLEAVPAYEQYFGPGTRLTVT.

This clone was seen more than once but under ten times. This chain connects TRBV5-4 to TRBJ2-5; 9 bases are shared with TRBD2. The length of the CDR3 is 17 residues. The J segment lost 5 bases and the V segment lost 4 bases, leaving 15 bases of the junction unmatched. CDR1 is SGHNT and CDR2 is YYREEE in the germline V gene (reference sequence). The CDR3 DNA sequence: TGTGCCAGCAGCCCTCCATCCGGCGGGGGGGCTTTCGAGACCCAGTACTTC. Translated: CASSPPSGGGAFETQYF.

This clone showed up just once. CDR3 sequence: CASRKTGRSYNSPLHF. CDR3 bases: TGTGCCAGCCGAAAGACGGGGAGGTCCTATAATTCACCCCTCCACTTT. The chain combines TRBV2 with TRBJ1-6; unclear D gene. V was shortened by 8 bases and J by 1 base, with 15 bases between the two germline ends. CDR3 length equals 16 residues. CDR1 SNHLY and CDR2 FYNNEI come from the germline V gene.

V usage is TRBV27 and J usage is TRBJ1-2; 11 bases are a match to TRBD1. Losses at the gene ends were 6 bases for V and 8 bases for J; bases not matched to a gene: 5. The CDR3 covers 13 residues. Germline-derived CDR1 and CDR2 are MNHEY and SMNVEV (reference sequence). The CDR3 protein is CASSRDRGEGYTF. CDR3 bases: TGTGCCAGCAGCCGGGACAGGGGGGAAGGCTACACCTTC.

The V call is TRBV19, the J call TRBJ2-2; tentative D call: TRBD1 (8 bases). The CDR3 extends over 14 amino acids. V lost 10 bases to trimming and J lost 6 bases, with 18 bases between them. In germline, CDR1 is LNHDA, CDR2 SQIVND (reference sequence). The CDR3 protein is CATMNRGGSGELFF. CDR3 DNA: TGTGCCACCATGAACAGGGGGGGTTCCGGGGAGCTGTTTTTT.

The genes are TRBV10-1 and TRBJ2-1; 11 bases are shared with TRBD2. Trimming removed 2 bases from V and 6 bases from J; junction bases left unmatched: 6. This CDR3 region has 16 residues. The germline V gene encodes CDR1 WNHNN and CDR2 SYGVQD (reference sequence). The CDR3 DNA sequence: TGCGCCAGCAGTGAGATAAATAGCGGGGGGGCCAATGAGCAGTTCTTC. Translation: CASSEINSGGANEQFF.

In nucleotides, the CDR3 is TGTGCCAGCAGTTCTGAGACAGTCTACGAGCAGTACTTC. This codes for CASSSETVYEQYF. The rearrangement links TRBV12-3 or TRBV12-4 to TRBJ2-7; the D gene is possibly TRBD1 (5 bases). The CDR3 runs to 13 residues. The V end lost 4 bases, the J end lost 3 bases, and 10 bases lay between the germline ends.

This clone came up a few times. The chain joins TRBV19 to TRBJ2-2; 8 bases line up with TRBD2. The CDR3 spans 15 residues. Looked up from germline, CDR1 is LNHDA and CDR2 is SQIVND (reference sequence). V trimming: 6 bases; J trimming: 4 bases; junction bases outside the gene matches: 7. The CDR3 sequence is CASSIPGGGTGELFF. CDR3 nucleotide sequence: TGTGCCAGTAGCATCCCCGGGGGGGGCACCGGGGAGCTGTTTTTT. Looking up the rest from reference TRBV19 and TRBJ2-2 gives the full variable domain: DGGITQSPKYLFRKEGQNVTLSCEQNLNHDAMYWYRQDPGQGLRLIYYSQIVNDFQKGDIAEGYSVSREKKESFPLTVTSAQKNPTAFYLCASSIPGGGTGELFFGEGSRLTVL.

This chain uses TRBV6-5 with TRBJ1-2; TRBD1 might be the D (6 bases). CDR1 and CDR2 (germline): MNHEY, SVGAGI. V was trimmed by 3 bases and J by 8 bases, leaving 10 bases between them. The CDR3 loop spans 12 amino acids. CDR3 DNA: TGTGCCAGCAGTTATGCGGGGGCGGGCTACACCTTC. As protein: CASSYAGAGYTF.

This rearrangement joins TRBV19 to TRBJ1-2; D might be TRBD1 (5 bases). The germline V gene has CDR1 LNHDA and CDR2 SQIVND (reference sequence). Trimming stripped 3 bases from V and 2 bases from J, with 13 bases between. The CDR3 runs 15 residues. The CDR3 DNA reads TGTGCCAGTAGTATTAGCAACAGGCTGAACTATGGCTACACCTTC. Translated: CASSISNRLNYGYTF.

This clone is a singleton in its sample. This chain links TRBV9 with TRBJ1-2, with a possible D match to TRBD1 (5 bases). The V end lost 0 bases, the J end lost 5 bases, and 14 bases lay between the germline ends. Germline values: CDR1 SGDLS, CDR2 YYNGEE. The CDR3 is 15 amino acids. In DNA form, the CDR3 reads TGTGCCAGCAGCGTAGGGCTGGGGGGGTGGTATGGCTACACCTTC. Residues: CASSVGLGGWYGYTF.